This T cell receptor beta chain was profiled in a study of control samples from healthy donors and cancer patients. Sequencing was performed with immunoSEQ multiplex PCR; in TCRdb, only in-frame clones are kept and a portion is missing. The data hold 100,000 to 150,000 clones, with around 92% observed a single time. This clonotype was obtained from a man older than 75 with head and neck cancer. The sequenced sample consisted of PBMCs.

CDR3 amino acids: CASSPGSSYNEQFF. The CDR3 coding sequence is TGTGCCAGCAGCCCCGGAAGCTCCTACAATGAGCAGTTCTTC. The chain combines TRBV7-9 with TRBJ2-1; the D is unclear. CDR3 length: 14 residues. The V end lost 5 bases, the J end lost 0 bases, and 8 bases lay between the germline ends. Per the germline V gene, CDR1 is SEHNR and CDR2 is FQNEAQ (reference sequence).